Detailed here is one T cell receptor beta chain. These data belong to a study of blood T cell repertoires in COVID-19. Study background: There were acute and convalescent COVID-19 samples, and they came from the United States, Italy and Spain. Sources were T cells, B-cell-depleted T cells, or PBMCs; the material itself was cDNA or gDNA.

Under the authors' procedure: Estimation of nucleated cell counts relied on the amplification of reference gene primers. This table comes from immunoSEQ multiplex PCR, and its TCRdb copy is limited to in-frame clones, with some not included. V and J calls and clone size are those listed in that table; D and trimming were worked out from the DNA. This table has 360,000 or so clones, about 90% appearing once. CDR3 length: 14 residues. Germline V gives CDR1 MDHEN, CDR2 SYDVKM. Between the trimmed V and J ends, which lost 6 bases and 7 bases, there was a span of 16 bases. V and J are TRBV28 and TRBJ2-1, with a tentative D call TRBD1 (6 bases). The receptor was isolated from a man in his late teens or twenties with active or convalescent COVID-19. Material: peripheral blood. CDR3 region: CASSLGGQRNEQFF. CDR3 coding DNA: TGTGCCAGCAGCCTAGGCGGACAGCGAAATGAGCAGTTCTTC. Full variable domain (remainder filled in from reference TRBV28 and TRBJ2-1): DVKVTQSSRYLVKRTGEKVFLECVQDMDHENMFWYRQDPGLGLRLIYFSYDVKMKEKGDIPEGYSVSREKKERFSLILESASTNQTSMYLCASSLGGQRNEQFFGPGTRLTVL.